This passage covers 10 T cell receptor beta chains from one sample sequenced in a study of cytotoxic CD8 clonotypes in ibrutinib-treated CLL (TCRdb year 2021). Libraries were made using the immunoSEQ multiplex PCR assay. This is the immuneACCESS table as TCRdb keeps it, with only in-frame sequences that have V and J called. A part of the clones is gone; compared with another copy, unresolved V genes explain less than half, and the rest is unexplained. The sample records 160,000 or so clones, about four fifths of which are singletons. Of the sample, roughly 2% is held by the ten largest clones. The time point label corresponds to: 12 months on ibrutinib. The specimen comprised PBMCs, sampled after 12 months of ibrutinib treatment. Receptors originate from a human donor with chronic lymphocytic leukemia.

The genes are TRBV11-2 and TRBJ1-2; D is ambiguous. The CDR3 covers 16 residues. The germline V and J ends were trimmed by 1 base and 3 bases, with 15 bases remaining between them. The germline V gene encodes CDR1 SGHAT and CDR2 FQNNGV. The CDR3 sequence: CASSLGGAAYYYGYTF. CDR3 DNA sequence: TGTGCCAGCAGCTTAGGTGGAGCGGCCTATTACTATGGCTACACCTTC.

This clone was recorded a few times. The V and J genes are TRBV10-3 and TRBJ2-7, with 8 nucleotides matching TRBD1. The V and J ends lost 8 bases and 7 bases, in that order; junction bases with no gene match: 13. The CDR3 totals 14 residues. CDR1 is ENHRY and CDR2 is SYGVKD in the germline V gene. In DNA, the CDR3 is TGTGCCATCGGTCCAACAGGGGGTACGCGGGAGCAGTACTTC. It is translated as CAIGPTGGTREQYF.

This chain links TRBV11-2 with TRBJ1-4, with 8 bases fitting TRBD1. Germline V gives CDR1 SGHAT, CDR2 FQNNGV. The CDR3 is 14 amino acids. V lost 5 bases, J lost 8 bases, and 7 bases stayed unmatched. The CDR3 DNA reads as TGTGCCAGCAGCACTGACAGGGGAAGAGAAAAACTGTTTTTT. It specifies CASSTDRGREKLFF.

The chain couples TRBV20-1 to TRBJ2-7; D is perhaps TRBD2 (5 bases). Trimming took 3 bases from V and 6 from J, leaving 9 bases between them. The CDR3 sequence is 11 residues long. From germline, CDR1 is DFQATT and CDR2 SNEGSKA (reference sequence). The CDR3 bases are TGCAGTGCTAGTGCTAGCAGCGAGCAGTACTTC. Translating it yields CSASASSEQYF.

This chain links TRBV7-9 with TRBJ1-4, with D unresolved. V was shortened by 4 bases and J by 0 bases, with 9 bases between the two germline ends. The CDR3 contains 15 residues. Germline V lookup: CDR1 SEHNR, CDR2 FQNEAQ (reference sequence). This chain's CDR3 is CASSSYGTTNEKLFF. For the CDR3, the DNA is TGTGCCAGCAGCTCGTATGGCACAACTAATGAAAAACTGTTTTTT.

V and J are TRBV2 and TRBJ1-1; 8 positions agree with TRBD1. The V and J ends lost 7 bases and 1 base, in that order; junction bases with no gene match: 8. This CDR3 has 15 amino acids. Germline V CDR1 and CDR2: SNHLY, FYNNEI. The CDR3 DNA reads as TGTGCCAGCAATCCACAGGGGGTCCCGAACACTGAAGCTTTCTTT. As protein: CASNPQGVPNTEAFF.

This clone was recorded a few times. The gene calls are TRBV7-8 and TRBJ1-6; TRBD1 agrees at 7 bases. Trimming at V came to 1 base and at J to 8 bases, leaving 14 bases not matched to a gene. CDR1 is SGHVS and CDR2 is FQNEAQ in the germline V gene. The CDR3 runs 18 residues. The CDR3 DNA reads as TGTGCCAGCAGCTTAGAAGGTTCGATAGGGACAGTGTATTCACCCCTCCACTTT. Amino acids: CASSLEGSIGTVYSPLHF. Full variable domain (outside the CDR3, taken from reference TRBV7-8 and TRBJ1-6): GAGVSQSPRYKVAKRGQDVALRCDPISGHVSLFWYQQALGQGPEFLTYFQNEAQLDKSGLPSDRFFAERPEGSVSTLKIQRTQQEDSAVYLCASSLEGSIGTVYSPLHFGNGTRLTVT.

The chain links TRBV13 to TRBJ2-7; D uncertain. The CDR3 spans 11 residues. Germline V lookup: CDR1 PRHDT, CDR2 FYEKMQ (reference sequence). V lost 5 bases and J lost 0, with 2 bases in between. CDR3 sequence (DNA): TGTGCCAGCAGCCGCTCCTACGAGCAGTACTTC. Translated, it gives CASSRSYEQYF.

The CDR3: CASSLTGGANYGYTF. The CDR3 DNA sequence: TGTGCCAGCAGCCTCACAGGGGGCGCGAACTATGGCTACACCTTC. V usage is TRBV5-5 and J usage is TRBJ1-2; 9 nucleotides align to TRBD1. The V gene's germline CDR1 is SGHKS and CDR2 YYEKEE (reference sequence). Losses at the gene ends were 4 bases for V and 2 bases for J; bases not matched to a gene: 6. This CDR3 region has 15 residues.

This chain connects TRBV6-5 to TRBJ2-6, with D possibly being TRBD2 (6 bases). The V end lost 4 bases, the J end lost 3 bases, and 13 bases lay between the germline ends. The length of the CDR3 is 16 residues. CDR1 is MNHEY, CDR2 SVGAGI, per germline. CDR3 residues: CASSLRGAGGANVLTF. In DNA, the CDR3 is TGTGCCAGCAGTTTGCGGGGAGCGGGTGGGGCCAACGTCCTGACTTTC.